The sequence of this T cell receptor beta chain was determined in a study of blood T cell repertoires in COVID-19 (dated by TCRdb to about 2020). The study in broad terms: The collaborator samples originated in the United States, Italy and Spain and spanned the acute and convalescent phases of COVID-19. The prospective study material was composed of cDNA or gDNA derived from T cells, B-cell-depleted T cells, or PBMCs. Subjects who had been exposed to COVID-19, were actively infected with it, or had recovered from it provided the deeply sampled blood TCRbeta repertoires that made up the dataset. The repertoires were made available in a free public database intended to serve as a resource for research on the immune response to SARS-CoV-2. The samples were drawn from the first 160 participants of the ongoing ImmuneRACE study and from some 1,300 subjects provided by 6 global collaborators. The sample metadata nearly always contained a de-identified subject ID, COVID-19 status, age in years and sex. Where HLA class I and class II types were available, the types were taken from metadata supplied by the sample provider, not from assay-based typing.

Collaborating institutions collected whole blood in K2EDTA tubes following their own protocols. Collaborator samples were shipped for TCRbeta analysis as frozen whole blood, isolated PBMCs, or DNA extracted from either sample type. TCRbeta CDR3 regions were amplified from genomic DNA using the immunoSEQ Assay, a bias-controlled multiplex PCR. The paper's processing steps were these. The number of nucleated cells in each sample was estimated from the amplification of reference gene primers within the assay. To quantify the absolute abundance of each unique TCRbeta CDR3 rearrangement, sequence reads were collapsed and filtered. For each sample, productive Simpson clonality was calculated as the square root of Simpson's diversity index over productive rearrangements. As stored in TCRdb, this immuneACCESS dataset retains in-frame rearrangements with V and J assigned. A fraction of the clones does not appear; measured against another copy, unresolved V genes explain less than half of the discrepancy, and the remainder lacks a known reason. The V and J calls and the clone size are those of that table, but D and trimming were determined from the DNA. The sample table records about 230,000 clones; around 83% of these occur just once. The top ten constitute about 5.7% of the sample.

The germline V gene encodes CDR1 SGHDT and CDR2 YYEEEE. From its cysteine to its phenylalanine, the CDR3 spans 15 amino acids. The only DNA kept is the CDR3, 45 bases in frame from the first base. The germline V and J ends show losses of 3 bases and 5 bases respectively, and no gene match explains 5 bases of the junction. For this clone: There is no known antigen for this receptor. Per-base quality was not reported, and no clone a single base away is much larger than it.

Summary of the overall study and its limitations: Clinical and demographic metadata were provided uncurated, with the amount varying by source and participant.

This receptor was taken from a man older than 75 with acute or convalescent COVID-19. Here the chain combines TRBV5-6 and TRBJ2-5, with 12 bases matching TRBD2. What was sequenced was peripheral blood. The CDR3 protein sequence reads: CASSSLLAGGETQYF. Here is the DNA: TGTGCCAGCAGCTCTCTCCTAGCGGGGGGGGAGACCCAGTACTTC.